This T cell receptor beta chain derives from a study of T-cell memory formation after mild COVID-19. Study findings and constraints: Whether second-wave clones peaking at day 37 were SARS-CoV-2 specific went unconfirmed. Pre-infection memory already had some responding clones, implying cross-reactive memory joined. Shrinking CD4+ clones resided mostly in CM and EM, and CD8+ ones in EMRA.

5'RACE with constant-segment primers yielded barcoded, UMI-tagged TCR alpha and TCR beta cDNA libraries. From the 5' RACE reads, TCRdb called clonotypes with MiXCR, one entry per CDR3 protein. Counted here are under 300,000 distinct CDR3 sequences, approximately 8.4% occurring once; the ten biggest clones make up approximately 23%. At least ten counts were recorded for this clonotype. No antigen is known for it. Losses at the gene ends were 4 bases for V and 4 bases for J; bases not matched to a gene: 2. The V gene's germline CDR1 is SGHDT and CDR2 YYEEEE. The CDR3 is 14 amino acids. Sequencing was performed on PBMCs or a T cell subset sorted from them (not recorded which). This TCR came from a man between 18 and 35 years old who had mild COVID-19 (a few samples of this study predate the infection). Cell type and time point are not known. This chain links TRBV5-6 with TRBJ1-5, with 10 bases that match TRBD1. The CDR3 bases are TGTGCCAGCAGCGCGGGACAGGGGAATCAGCCCCAGCATTTT. This encodes CASSAGQGNQPQHF.